Below, 32 T cell receptor beta chains from the same sample are listed, as sequenced in a study of cytomegalovirus exposure and HLA in healthy donors. The primer mix had 60 Vbeta and 13 Jbeta primers. Using immunoSEQ multiplex PCR, the repertoire was profiled, and TCRdb retains in-frame clones only, with some absent. The table lists 150,000 to 200,000 clones, more than 60% of them singletons, with 2.5% to 3.5% in the top ten. The sequenced sample consisted of PBMCs. The receptors stem from a female donor in good health and CMV-seronegative.

This clone was found a few times. CDR3 in DNA: TGTGCCAGCAGCGTAGGGGGGCGCGAGCAGTACTTC. Amino acid sequence: CASSVGGREQYF. The chain recombines TRBV9 with TRBJ2-7; weak D call: TRBD1 (6 bases). Trimming took 0 bases from V and 6 from J, leaving 7 bases between them. The germline gives CDR1 SGDLS, CDR2 YYNGEE. The CDR3 sequence is 12 residues long. The full variable domain, completed using reference TRBV9 and TRBJ2-7, is DSGVTQTPKHLITATGQRVTLRCSPRSGDLSVYWYQQSLDQGLQFLIQYYNGEERAKGNILERFSAQQFPDLHSELNLSSLELGDSALYFCASSVGGREQYFGPGTRLTVT.

CDR3 in amino acids: CASSSADRTYEQYF. CDR3 in DNA: TGTGCCAGCAGTTCCGCGGACAGAACCTACGAGCAGTACTTC. The V gene is TRBV27, the J gene TRBJ2-7, with D tentatively TRBD1 (6 bases). The CDR3 is 14 residues long. The V gene lost 4 bases and the J gene lost 2 bases, with 12 bases spanning the gap. CDR1 is MNHEY and CDR2 is SMNVEV in the germline V gene (reference sequence).

The chain carries TRBV5-1 and TRBJ1-1; TRBD1 is a possible D gene (6 bases). Per the germline V gene, CDR1 is SGHRS and CDR2 is YFSETQ. This CDR3 has 15 amino acids. Trimming took 2 bases from V and 5 from J, leaving 16 bases between them. The CDR3 region is CASSLDQGRETEAFF. For the CDR3, the DNA is TGCGCCAGCAGCTTAGATCAGGGGAGGGAGACTGAAGCTTTCTTT.

CDR3 nucleotide sequence: TGTGCCAGCAGCCAAGGTTTGGGCCTGGATGGACTCTCCTACGAGCAGTACTTC. It encodes CASSQGLGLDGLSYEQYF. V usage is TRBV4-2 and J usage is TRBJ2-7, with a weak D call TRBD2 (5 bases). V was pared by 1 base and J by 0 bases, with 19 bases between. The CDR3 spans 18 residues. The germline CDR1 and CDR2 sequences are LGHNA and YNFKEQ.

The chain is built from TRBV28 and TRBJ1-3; TRBD1 might be the D (6 bases). CDR1 and CDR2 from the germline V gene are MDHEN and SYDVKM. The V end lost 6 bases, the J end lost 3 bases, and 21 bases lay between the germline ends. There are 17 residues in the CDR3. CDR3 sequence: CASRPFPGTRIGNTIYF. The CDR3 nucleotides are TGTGCCAGCAGGCCGTTCCCCGGGACACGAATTGGAAACACCATATATTTT.

The chain recombines TRBV29-1 with TRBJ2-5, with 7 bases lining up with TRBD1. The V gene end was trimmed by 4 bases and the J gene end by 2 bases; junction bases not matched to a gene: 7. Germline V gives CDR1 SQVTM, CDR2 ANQGSEA. This CDR3 region has 14 residues. CDR3 nucleotide sequence: TGCAGCGTTGGAGGGGACAGAACTCAAGAGACCCAGTACTTC. Its protein is CSVGGDRTQETQYF.

The chain recombines TRBV28 with TRBJ2-7; weak D call: TRBD2 (6 bases). V was trimmed by 7 bases and J by 2 bases, leaving 12 bases between them. Germline-derived CDR1 and CDR2 are MDHEN and SYDVKM. This CDR3 region has 13 residues. CDR3 sequence: CASKPGVTYEQYF. The CDR3 DNA reads as TGTGCCAGCAAACCGGGGGTCACCTACGAGCAGTACTTC.

V gene TRBV7-2 combines with J gene TRBJ2-5; weak D call: TRBD2 (6 bases). The J call may be faulty, since TRBJ2-7 better matches the DNA end. The germline gives CDR1 SGHTA, CDR2 FQGNSA. CDR3 length: 15 amino acids. The CDR3: CASSLRGRDSYEQYF. For the CDR3, the DNA is TGTGCCAGCAGCTTGCGAGGGCGGGACTCCTACGAGCAGTACTTC.

V is TRBV10-2 and J is TRBJ2-1; TRBD1 matches 7 bases. This CDR3 spans 17 amino acids. Germline loops: CDR1 WSHSY, CDR2 SAAADI. J gave up 10 bases and V 0 bases, and 15 bases lay outside the gene matches. The CDR3 protein is CASSESIGGTYPLEQFF. For the CDR3, the DNA is TGCGCCAGCAGTGAGTCGATAGGGGGCACATACCCTTTAGAGCAGTTCTTC.

V is TRBV6-6 and J is TRBJ2-7; TRBD1 agrees at 8 bases. CDR1 is MNHNY, CDR2 SVGAGI, per germline (reference sequence). Unmatched junction bases numbered 10, after V lost 0 bases and J lost 6 bases. The CDR3 loop spans 16 amino acids. The CDR3: CASSYSTPQGATEQYF. CDR3 nucleotide sequence: TGTGCCAGCAGTTACTCAACGCCCCAGGGGGCGACCGAGCAGTACTTC.

The chain links TRBV4-3 to TRBJ2-3; TRBD1 is a possible D gene (5 bases). The V end was cut by 4 bases, the J end by 1 base, with 12 bases between. Germline CDR1 reads LGHNA; CDR2 reads YSLEER. The CDR3 is 15 amino acids. CDR3 residues: CASSLQGVGTDTQYF. The CDR3 DNA reads as TGCGCCAGCAGCCTGCAGGGTGTGGGCACAGATACGCAGTATTTT.

The chain couples TRBV11-2 to TRBJ2-1, with TRBD2 as a possible D gene (6 bases). This CDR3 has 15 residues. Trimming removed 1 base from V and 7 bases from J, with 14 bases in between. Germline V gene lookup returns CDR1 SGHAT and CDR2 FQNNGV. CDR3 nucleotide sequence: TGTGCCAGCAGCTTAGCGCGGGGACTTTGGAATGAGCAGTTCTTC. It encodes CASSLARGLWNEQFF.

This chain joins TRBV9 and TRBJ1-4; tentative D call: TRBD1 (6 bases). Germline-derived CDR1 and CDR2 are SGDLS and YYNGEE. CDR3 length equals 14 residues. The germline V and J ends were trimmed by 4 bases and 4 bases, with 11 bases remaining between them. This CDR3 reads CASSPRGDNEKLFF. The CDR3 nucleotides are TGTGCCAGCAGCCCCAGGGGCGATAATGAAAAACTGTTTTTT.

V and J are TRBV19 and TRBJ2-3; 11 positions agree with TRBD1. The CDR3 runs to 16 residues. In germline, CDR1 is LNHDA, CDR2 SQIVND (reference sequence). Germline trimming cut 5 bases from V and 2 bases from J; bases unmatched to any gene: 6. The CDR3 spells CASSARTGGNTDTQYF. The CDR3 DNA is TGTGCCAGTAGTGCGCGGACAGGGGGCAACACAGATACGCAGTATTTT.

The V call is TRBV28, the J call TRBJ2-7, with 7 positions matching TRBD2. In germline, CDR1 is MDHEN, CDR2 SYDVKM. Trimming at V came to 2 bases and at J to 0 bases, leaving 4 bases not matched to a gene. CDR3 size: 15 residues. As DNA, the CDR3 is TGTGCCAGCAGTTTACCCGGGAGGAGCTCCTACGAGCAGTACTTC. It encodes CASSLPGRSSYEQYF.

The chain combines TRBV28 with TRBJ2-7; TRBD1 matches 7 bases. Germline trimming cut 7 bases from V and 5 bases from J; bases unmatched to any gene: 11. Germline CDR1 MDHEN, CDR2 SYDVKM. This CDR3 has 14 amino acids. The CDR3 here is CASTLEQGVHEQYF. The CDR3 DNA reads TGTGCCAGCACCTTGGAGCAGGGGGTCCACGAGCAGTACTTC. Supplemented by reference TRBV28 and TRBJ2-7, the full variable domain reads DVKVTQSSRYLVKRTGEKVFLECVQDMDHENMFWYRQDPGLGLRLIYFSYDVKMKEKGDIPEGYSVSREKKERFSLILESASTNQTSMYLCASTLEQGVHEQYFGPGTRLTVT.

This chain uses TRBV2 with TRBJ2-3; a possible D gene is TRBD2 (6 bases). V lost 4 bases and J 4 bases, leaving 12 bases between the germline ends. This CDR3 comprises 14 residues. Per the germline V gene, CDR1 is SNHLY and CDR2 is FYNNEI. CDR3 nucleotides: TGTGCCAGCAGTGCGGACGGGGGAGCAGATACGCAGTATTTT. Protein: CASSADGGADTQYF.

This clone was counted a few times. This chain uses TRBV12-2 with TRBJ2-2; the table's D call TRBD2 went unverified against the DNA. TRBV12-2 is termed a pseudogene. The CDR3 runs to 19 residues. This CDR3 reads CASRLAHHVRGGPSGELFF. The CDR3 coding sequence is TGTGCAAGTCGCTTAGCCCACCACGTGCGCGGGGGCCCGTCCGGGGAGCTGTTTTTT.

The chain uses TRBV5-6 and TRBJ1-4; 8 positions agree with TRBD1. CDR1 and CDR2 (germline): SGHDT, YYEEEE. CDR3 size: 16 residues. The J segment lost 0 bases and the V segment lost 5 bases, leaving 6 bases of the junction unmatched. In DNA, the CDR3 is TGTGCCAGCAGTCCCGGACAGGGCGCAACTAATGAAAAACTGTTTTTT. Its translation is CASSPGQGATNEKLFF.

The rearrangement joins TRBV7-3 to TRBJ2-7, with 11 positions matching TRBD2. The V gene end was trimmed by 4 bases and the J gene end by 3 bases; junction bases not matched to a gene: 5. The germline V gene encodes CDR1 SGHTA and CDR2 FQGTGA. The CDR3 length is 15 residues. The CDR3 nucleotides read TGTGCCAGCAGCTCCGGACTAGCGGGTAACTACGAGCAGTACTTC. Protein sequence: CASSSGLAGNYEQYF.

On this clone: At one end the junction does not follow the germline gene, possibly because of a read error. The chain links TRBV7-7 to TRBJ1-3; TRBD1 matches at 9 bases. The CDR3 runs to 17 residues. CDR1 is SSHAT and CDR2 is FNYEAQ in the germline V gene (reference sequence). DNA for the CDR3: TGTGCTAGCAGCCCCCGAAGGGACAGGGTGGCCGGAAACACCATATATTTT. Its protein is CASSPRRDRVAGNTIYF.

The J gene is TRBJ2-1, the V gene TRBV18, with 13 bases fitting TRBD2. V lost 2 bases, J lost 8 bases, and 6 bases stayed unmatched. The germline V gene encodes CDR1 KGHSH and CDR2 LQKENI. The CDR3 has 16 residues. The CDR3: CASSPRGTSGGDEQFF. CDR3 sequence (DNA): TGTGCCAGCTCACCAAGAGGAACTAGCGGGGGGGATGAGCAGTTCTTC.

The chain couples TRBV28 to TRBJ2-3; tentatively, D is TRBD1 (6 bases). CDR3 size: 15 residues. Germline CDR1 reads MDHEN; CDR2 reads SYDVKM. V shed 2 bases and J shed 6 bases, with 15 bases lying between them. The CDR3 nucleotides read TGTGCCAGCAGTTTAACGAGCAGGGGTCTCGATACGCAGTATTTT. Protein product: CASSLTSRGLDTQYF.

The rearrangement links TRBV29-1 to TRBJ2-5, with 7 bases that match TRBD2. The CDR3 covers 13 residues. Germline assignment: CDR1 SQVTM and CDR2 ANQGSEA. J gave up 0 bases and V 6 bases, and 4 bases lay outside the gene matches. The CDR3 region has the DNA TGCAGCGTAACCGGGAGGTACCAAGAGACCCAGTACTTC. This sequence encodes CSVTGRYQETQYF. Full variable domain (outside the CDR3, taken from reference TRBV29-1 and TRBJ2-5): SAVISQKPSRDICQRGTSLTIQCQVDSQVTMMFWYRQQPGQSLTLIATANQGSEATYESGFVIDKFPISRPNLTFSTLTVSNMSPEDSSIYLCSVTGRYQETQYFGPGTRLLVL.

The J gene is TRBJ2-2, the V gene TRBV20-1; D call uncertain. The V and J ends lost 6 bases and 7 bases respectively, with 9 bases between them. Germline V gene sequence: CDR1 DFQATT, CDR2 SNEGSKA (reference sequence). CDR3 length: 11 residues. DNA of the CDR3: TGCAGTGCCGGAGCTAGCGGGGAGCTGTTTTTT. It codes for CSAGASGELFF.

The chain is built from TRBV7-9 and TRBJ1-6; D ambiguous. V was clipped by 7 bases and J by 3 bases, with 16 bases between them. Germline lookup yields CDR1 SEHNR and CDR2 FQNEAQ (reference sequence). The CDR3 totals 16 residues. CDR3 nucleotide sequence: TGTGCCAGCACCAGCATAACAGAACTCTATAATTCACCCCTCCACTTT. The encoded protein is CASTSITELYNSPLHF.

The chain is built from TRBV30 and TRBJ2-7, with TRBD1 matching 11 bases. This CDR3 comprises 15 residues. Germline V CDR1 and CDR2: GTSNPN, SVGIG (reference sequence). Losses at the gene ends were 2 bases for V and 2 bases for J; bases not matched to a gene: 5. CDR3 sequence reads: CAWSPWTGGAYEQYF. The CDR3 nucleotides are TGTGCCTGGAGTCCATGGACAGGGGGCGCCTACGAGCAGTACTTC.

The J gene is TRBJ2-4, the V gene TRBV7-3; unclear D gene. Germline values: CDR1 SGHTA, CDR2 FQGTGA. V was cut by 5 bases and J by 8 bases, with 13 bases left in between. The CDR3 length is 13 residues. CDR3 loop: CASSIGGSDIQYF. As DNA, the CDR3 is TGTGCCAGCAGCATAGGCGGTTCGGACATTCAGTACTTC.

This chain links TRBV9 with TRBJ1-6, with no clear D. Trimming removed 4 bases at V and 8 bases at J, with 10 bases between. CDR1 SGDLS and CDR2 YYNGEE come from the germline V gene. The CDR3 has 13 amino acids. Here the CDR3 reads CASSLNGDSPLHF. The CDR3 bases are TGTGCCAGCAGCCTGAACGGGGATTCACCCCTCCACTTT. The full variable domain, completed using reference TRBV9 and TRBJ1-6, is DSGVTQTPKHLITATGQRVTLRCSPRSGDLSVYWYQQSLDQGLQFLIQYYNGEERAKGNILERFSAQQFPDLHSELNLSSLELGDSALYFCASSLNGDSPLHFGNGTRLTVT.

The chain has TRBV5-1 and TRBJ1-3; no reliable D call. CDR3 length: 14 amino acids. Germline V gene lookup returns CDR1 SGHRS and CDR2 YFSETQ. The V gene lost 0 bases and the J gene lost 4 bases, with 8 bases spanning the gap. The CDR3 DNA reads TGCGCCAGCAGCTTGGGGAGTACGGGAAACACCATATATTTT. Encoded protein: CASSLGSTGNTIYF.

The chain has TRBV4-3 and TRBJ2-5; a possible D gene is TRBD1 (5 bases). CDR1 LGHNA and CDR2 YSLEER come from the germline V gene. CDR3 size: 14 residues. V gave up 0 bases and J gave up 1 base, with 6 bases separating them. CDR3 residues: CASSQDTGQETQYF. CDR3 DNA: TGCGCCAGCAGCCAAGATACAGGCCAAGAGACCCAGTACTTC.

The rearrangement links TRBV5-1 to TRBJ2-3; 9 nucleotides match TRBD1. The trim removed 4 bases at V and 3 bases at J, leaving 6 bases unmatched. Germline-derived CDR1 and CDR2 are SGHRS and YFSETQ. This CDR3 has 15 amino acids. The CDR3 DNA reads TGCGCCAGCAGCCCCCCGGGACAGGGTACAGATACGCAGTATTTT. Encoded protein: CASSPPGQGTDTQYF.